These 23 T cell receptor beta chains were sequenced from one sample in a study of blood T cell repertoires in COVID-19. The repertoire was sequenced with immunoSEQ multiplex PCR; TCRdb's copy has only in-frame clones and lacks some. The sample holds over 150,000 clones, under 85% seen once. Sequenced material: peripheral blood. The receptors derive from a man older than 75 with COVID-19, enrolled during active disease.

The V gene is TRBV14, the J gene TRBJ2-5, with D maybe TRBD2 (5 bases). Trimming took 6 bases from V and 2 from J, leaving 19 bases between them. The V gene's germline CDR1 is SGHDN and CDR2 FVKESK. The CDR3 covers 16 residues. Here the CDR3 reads CASSPSGGIRQETQYF. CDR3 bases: TGTGCCAGCAGTCCCAGCGGAGGTATACGGCAAGAGACCCAGTACTTC.

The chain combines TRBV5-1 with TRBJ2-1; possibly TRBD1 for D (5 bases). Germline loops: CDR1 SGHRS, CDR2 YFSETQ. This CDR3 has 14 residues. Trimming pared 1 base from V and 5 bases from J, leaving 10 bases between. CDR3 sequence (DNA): TGCGCCAGCAGCTTGCAGGGTCTGGACAATGAGCAGTTCTTC. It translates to CASSLQGLDNEQFF.

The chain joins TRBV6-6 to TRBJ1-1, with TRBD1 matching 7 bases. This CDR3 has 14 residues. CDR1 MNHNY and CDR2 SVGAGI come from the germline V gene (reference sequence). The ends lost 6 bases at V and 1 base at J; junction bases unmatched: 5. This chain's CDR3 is CASRSRGENTEAFF. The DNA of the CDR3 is TGTGCCAGCAGATCCAGGGGGGAGAACACTGAAGCTTTCTTT.

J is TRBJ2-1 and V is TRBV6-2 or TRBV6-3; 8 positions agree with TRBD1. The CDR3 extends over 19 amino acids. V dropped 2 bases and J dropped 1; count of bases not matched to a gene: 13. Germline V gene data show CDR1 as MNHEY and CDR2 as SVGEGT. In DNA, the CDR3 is TGTGCCAGCAGTTACCCTAAGACAGGGGTGATGAAATCCTACAATGAGCAGTTCTTC. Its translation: CASSYPKTGVMKSYNEQFF.

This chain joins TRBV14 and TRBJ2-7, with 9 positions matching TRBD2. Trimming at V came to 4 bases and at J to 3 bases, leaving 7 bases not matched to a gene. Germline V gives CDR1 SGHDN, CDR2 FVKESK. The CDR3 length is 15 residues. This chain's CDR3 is CASSRVAGVNYEQYF. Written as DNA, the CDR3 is TGTGCCAGCAGCCGGGTAGCGGGGGTGAACTACGAGCAGTACTTC. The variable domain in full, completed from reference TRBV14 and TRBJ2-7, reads EAGVTQFPSHSVIEKGQTVTLRCDPISGHDNLYWYRRVMGKEIKFLLHFVKESKQDESGMPNNRFLAERTGGTYSTLKVQPAELEDSGVYFCASSRVAGVNYEQYFGPGTRLTVT.

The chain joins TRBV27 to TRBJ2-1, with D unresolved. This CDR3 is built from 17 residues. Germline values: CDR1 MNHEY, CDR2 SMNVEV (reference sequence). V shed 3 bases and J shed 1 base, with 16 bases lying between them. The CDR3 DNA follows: TGTGCCAGCAGTTTCTCCTCTAGGAGCGTTTCCTACAATGAGCAGTTCTTC. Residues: CASSFSSRSVSYNEQFF.

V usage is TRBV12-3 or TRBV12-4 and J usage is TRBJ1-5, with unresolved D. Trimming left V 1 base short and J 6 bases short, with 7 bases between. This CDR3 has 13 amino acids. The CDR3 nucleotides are TGTGCCAGCAGTTTAGTGAGCGGTCAGCCCCAGCATTTT. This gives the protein CASSLVSGQPQHF.

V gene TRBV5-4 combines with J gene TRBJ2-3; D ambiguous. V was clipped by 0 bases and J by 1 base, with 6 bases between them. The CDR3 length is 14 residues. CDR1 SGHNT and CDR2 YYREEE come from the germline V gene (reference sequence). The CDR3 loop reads CASSLVSGTDTQYF. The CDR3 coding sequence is TGTGCCAGCAGCTTGGTGTCAGGCACAGATACGCAGTATTTT. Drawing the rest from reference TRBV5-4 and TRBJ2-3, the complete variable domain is ETGVTQSPTHLIKTRGQQVTLRCSSQSGHNTVSWYQQALGQGPQFIFQYYREEENGRGNFPPRFSGLQFPNYSSELNVNALELDDSALYLCASSLVSGTDTQYFGPGTRLTVL.

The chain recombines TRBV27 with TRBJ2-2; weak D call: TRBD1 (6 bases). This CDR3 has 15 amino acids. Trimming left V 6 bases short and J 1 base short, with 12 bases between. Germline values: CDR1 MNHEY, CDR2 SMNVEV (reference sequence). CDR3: CASRLRQVNTGELFF. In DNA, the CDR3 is TGTGCCAGCAGACTTAGACAGGTGAACACCGGGGAGCTGTTTTTT.

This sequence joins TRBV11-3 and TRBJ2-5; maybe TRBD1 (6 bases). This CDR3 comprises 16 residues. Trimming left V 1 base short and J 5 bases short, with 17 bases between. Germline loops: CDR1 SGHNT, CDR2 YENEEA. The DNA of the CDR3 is TGTGCCAGCAGCTTAGTGGGGACAACTTGGGGGGAGACCCAGTACTTC. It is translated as CASSLVGTTWGETQYF.

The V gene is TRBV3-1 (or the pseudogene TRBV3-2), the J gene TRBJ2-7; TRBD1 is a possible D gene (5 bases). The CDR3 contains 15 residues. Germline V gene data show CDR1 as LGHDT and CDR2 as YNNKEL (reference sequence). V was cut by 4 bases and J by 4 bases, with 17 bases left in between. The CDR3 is CASSPYPGQAYEQYF. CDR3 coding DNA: TGTGCCAGCAGCCCATACCCAGGACAAGCTTACGAGCAGTACTTC.

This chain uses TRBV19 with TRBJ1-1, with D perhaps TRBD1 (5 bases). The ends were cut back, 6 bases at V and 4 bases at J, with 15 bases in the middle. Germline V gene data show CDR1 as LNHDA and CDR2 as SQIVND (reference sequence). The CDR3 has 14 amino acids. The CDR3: CASSYRRASTEAFF. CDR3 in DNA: TGTGCCAGTAGCTACAGGAGGGCGAGCACTGAAGCTTTCTTT.

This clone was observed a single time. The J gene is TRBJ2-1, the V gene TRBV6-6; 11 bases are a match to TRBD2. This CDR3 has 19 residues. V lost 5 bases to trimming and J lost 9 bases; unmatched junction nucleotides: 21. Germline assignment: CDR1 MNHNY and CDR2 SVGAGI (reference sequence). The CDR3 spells CASSPWVGSGGAPGVEQFF. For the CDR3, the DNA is TGTGCCAGCAGTCCTTGGGTGGGTAGCGGGGGGGCACCCGGGGTTGAGCAGTTCTTC.

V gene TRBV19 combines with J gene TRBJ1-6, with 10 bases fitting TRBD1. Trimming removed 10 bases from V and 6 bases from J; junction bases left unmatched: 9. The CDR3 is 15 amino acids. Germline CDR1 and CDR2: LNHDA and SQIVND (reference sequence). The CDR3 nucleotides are TGTGCCACCGGACCACGGGACAGGGGTAATTCACCCCTCCACTTT. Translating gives CATGPRDRGNSPLHF.

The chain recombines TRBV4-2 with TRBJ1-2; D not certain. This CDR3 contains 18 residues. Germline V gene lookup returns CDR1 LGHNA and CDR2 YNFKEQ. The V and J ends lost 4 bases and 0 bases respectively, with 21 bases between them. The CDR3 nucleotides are TGTGCCAGCAGCCCGTCAAGAGGGCTCGACTCAACTAACTATGGCTACACCTTC. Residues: CASSPSRGLDSTNYGYTF.

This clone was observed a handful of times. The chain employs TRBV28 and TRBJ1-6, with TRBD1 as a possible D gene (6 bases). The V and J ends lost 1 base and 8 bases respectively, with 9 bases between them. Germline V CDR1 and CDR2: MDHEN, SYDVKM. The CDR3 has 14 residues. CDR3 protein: CASSLSDRYSPLHF. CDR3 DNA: TGTGCCAGCAGTTTATCGGACAGATATTCACCCCTCCACTTT.

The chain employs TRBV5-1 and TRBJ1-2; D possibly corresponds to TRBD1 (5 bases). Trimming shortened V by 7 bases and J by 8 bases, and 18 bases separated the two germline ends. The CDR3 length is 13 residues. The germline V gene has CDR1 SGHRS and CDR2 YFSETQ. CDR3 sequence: CASWSGTGGGYTF. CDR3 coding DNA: TGCGCCAGCTGGTCCGGGACTGGTGGGGGCTACACCTTC.

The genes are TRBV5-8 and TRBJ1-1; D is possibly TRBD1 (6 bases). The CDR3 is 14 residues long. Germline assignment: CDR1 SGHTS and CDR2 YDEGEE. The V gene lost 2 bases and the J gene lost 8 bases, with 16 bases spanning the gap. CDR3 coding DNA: TGTGCCAGCAGCTTTTGGGGGCGGATGAAAGAAGCTTTCTTT. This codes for CASSFWGRMKEAFF.

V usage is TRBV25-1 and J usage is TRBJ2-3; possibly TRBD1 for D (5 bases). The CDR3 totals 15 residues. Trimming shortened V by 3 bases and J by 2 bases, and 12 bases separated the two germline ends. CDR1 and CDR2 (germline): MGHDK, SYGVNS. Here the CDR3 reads CASSDPSTVTDTQYF. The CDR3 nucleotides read TGTGCCAGCAGTGATCCCTCGACAGTCACAGATACGCAGTATTTT.

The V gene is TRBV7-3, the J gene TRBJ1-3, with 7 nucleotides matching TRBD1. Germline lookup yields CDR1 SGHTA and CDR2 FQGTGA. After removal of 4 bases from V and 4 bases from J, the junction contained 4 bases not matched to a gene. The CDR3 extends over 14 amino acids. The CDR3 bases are TGTGCCAGCAGCTCGCCGGGACAGGGAAACACCATATATTTT. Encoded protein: CASSSPGQGNTIYF.

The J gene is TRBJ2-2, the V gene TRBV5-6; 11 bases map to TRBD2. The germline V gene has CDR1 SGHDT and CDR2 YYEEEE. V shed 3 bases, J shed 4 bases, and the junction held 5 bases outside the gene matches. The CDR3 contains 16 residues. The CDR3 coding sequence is TGTGCCAGCAGCTCACTAGCGGGGGTGGGCACCGGGGAGCTGTTTTTT. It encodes CASSSLAGVGTGELFF.

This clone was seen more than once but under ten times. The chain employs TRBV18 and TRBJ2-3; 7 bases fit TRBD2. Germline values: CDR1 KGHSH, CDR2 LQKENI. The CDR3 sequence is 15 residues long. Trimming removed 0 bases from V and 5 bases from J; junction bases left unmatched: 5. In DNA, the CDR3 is TGTGCCAGCTCACCACCGACGGGGGGTGGAGATACGCAGTATTTT. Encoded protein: CASSPPTGGGDTQYF.

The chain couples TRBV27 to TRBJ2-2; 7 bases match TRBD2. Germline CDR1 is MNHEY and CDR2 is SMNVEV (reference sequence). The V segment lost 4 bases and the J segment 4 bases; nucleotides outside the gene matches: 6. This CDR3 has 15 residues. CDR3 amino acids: CASSSSRGGTGELFF. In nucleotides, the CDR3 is TGTGCCAGCAGTTCATCCCGCGGGGGCACCGGGGAGCTGTTTTTT.